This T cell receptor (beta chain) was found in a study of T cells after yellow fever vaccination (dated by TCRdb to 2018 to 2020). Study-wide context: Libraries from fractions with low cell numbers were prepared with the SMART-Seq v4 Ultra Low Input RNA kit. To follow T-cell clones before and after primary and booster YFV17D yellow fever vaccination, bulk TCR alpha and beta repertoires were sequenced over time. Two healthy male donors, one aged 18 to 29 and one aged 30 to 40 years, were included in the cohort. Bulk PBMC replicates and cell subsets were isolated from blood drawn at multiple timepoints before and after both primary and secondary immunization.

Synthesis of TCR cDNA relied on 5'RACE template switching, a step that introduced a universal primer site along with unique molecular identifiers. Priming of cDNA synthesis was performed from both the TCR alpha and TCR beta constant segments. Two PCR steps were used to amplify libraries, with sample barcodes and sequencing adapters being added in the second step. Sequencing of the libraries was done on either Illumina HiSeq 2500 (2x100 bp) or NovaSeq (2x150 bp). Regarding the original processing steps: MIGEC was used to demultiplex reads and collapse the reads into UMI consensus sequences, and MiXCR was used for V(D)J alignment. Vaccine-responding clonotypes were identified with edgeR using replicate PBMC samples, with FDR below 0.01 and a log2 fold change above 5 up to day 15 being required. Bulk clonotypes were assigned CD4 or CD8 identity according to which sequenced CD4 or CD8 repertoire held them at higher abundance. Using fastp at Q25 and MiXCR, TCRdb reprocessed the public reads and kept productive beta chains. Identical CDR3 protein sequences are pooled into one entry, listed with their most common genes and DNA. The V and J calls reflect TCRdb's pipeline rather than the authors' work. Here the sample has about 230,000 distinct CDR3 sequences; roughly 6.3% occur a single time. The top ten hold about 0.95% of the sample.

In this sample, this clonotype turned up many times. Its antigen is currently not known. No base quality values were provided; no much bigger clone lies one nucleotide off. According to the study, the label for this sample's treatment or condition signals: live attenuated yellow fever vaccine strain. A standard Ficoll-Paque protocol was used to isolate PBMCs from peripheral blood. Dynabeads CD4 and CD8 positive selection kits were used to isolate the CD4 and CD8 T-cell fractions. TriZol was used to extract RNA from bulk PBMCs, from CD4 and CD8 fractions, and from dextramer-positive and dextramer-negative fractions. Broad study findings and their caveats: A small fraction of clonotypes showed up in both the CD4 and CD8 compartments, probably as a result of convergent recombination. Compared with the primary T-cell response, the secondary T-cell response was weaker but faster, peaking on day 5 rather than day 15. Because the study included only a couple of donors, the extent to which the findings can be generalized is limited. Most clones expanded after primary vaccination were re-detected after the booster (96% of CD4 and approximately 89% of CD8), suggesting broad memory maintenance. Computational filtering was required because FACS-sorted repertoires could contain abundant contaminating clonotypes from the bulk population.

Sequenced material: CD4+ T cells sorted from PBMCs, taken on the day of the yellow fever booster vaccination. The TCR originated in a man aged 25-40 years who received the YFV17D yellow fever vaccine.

The sequenced DNA: TGTGCCAGCAGCCAAGGGCAGGGGCACTATGGCTACACCTTC. Translated, it gives CASSQGQGHYGYTF. Recombination linked TRBV3-1 to TRBJ1-2; tentative D gene TRBD1, with 6 bases matching. From the cysteine up to the phenylalanine, the CDR3 has a length of 14 residues. The retained sequence is limited to the CDR3, 42 bases, with the frame set at the first base. The germline V gene (reference sequence) sets CDR1 to LGHDT and CDR2 to YNNKEL. The junction carries 9 bases between V and J, which are trimmed by 1 base and 3 bases respectively.